The next 10 T cell receptor beta chains were all read from a single sample in a study of response to subunit inactivated influenza vaccine. A single record per CDR3 protein comes from TCRdb applying MiXCR to the RT-PCR reads. The sample has some 520,000 distinct CDR3 sequences, about 15% seen once; the top ten hold less than 4%. The sequencing here drew on CD4+ T cells sorted from PBMCs, taken less than 30 months after vaccination. The receptors were sampled from a man between 50 and 75 years old who received an inactivated influenza vaccine.

This clonotype was recorded a few times. The chain joins TRBV21-1 to TRBJ2-1; the D call TRBD2 from the table was never checked on the DNA. TRBV21-1 is assigned pseudogene status. This CDR3 is 17 amino acids long. This CDR3 reads CASSKAKRRSSYNEQFF. The CDR3, as DNA: TGTGCCAGCAGCAAAGCGAAGCGGAGGAGCTCCTACAATGAGCAGTTCTTC.

This clonotype was found a few times. The rearrangement uses TRBV10-3 and TRBJ2-3; 14 bases agree with TRBD2. Germline V CDR1 and CDR2: ENHRY, SYGVKD. The CDR3 length is 18 residues. Unmatched junction bases numbered 12, after V lost 8 bases and J lost 2 bases. The CDR3 DNA reads TGTGCCATCCCCCCTGGACTAGCGGGGGGACCGGACACAGATACGCAGTATTTT. Translating gives CAIPPGLAGGPDTDTQYF.

In its sample, this clonotype was seen a few times. V gene TRBV21-1 combines with J gene TRBJ1-5; the table names TRBD1, a call not compared with the DNA. TRBV21-1 is recorded as a pseudogene. This CDR3 region has 15 residues. This chain's CDR3 is CASSTRGHGNQPQHF. CDR3 in DNA: TGTGCCAGCAGCACCAGGGGGCATGGGAATCAGCCCCAGCATTTT.

The chain links TRBV5-4 to TRBJ2-1; 8 positions agree with TRBD1. After removal of 0 bases from V and 7 bases from J, the junction contained 6 bases not matched to a gene. Germline V gives CDR1 SGHNT, CDR2 YYREEE (reference sequence). The CDR3 has 15 residues. DNA of the CDR3: TGTGCCAGCAGCTTGGTGGGGACAGGTTATAATGAGCAGTTCTTC. It is translated as CASSLVGTGYNEQFF.

This clonotype showed up just a few times. One junction end does not reproduce the germline sequence, and a read error may be involved. This sequence joins TRBV20-1 and TRBJ2-7; D is unresolved. This CDR3 region has 16 residues. Looked up from germline, CDR1 is DFQATT and CDR2 is SNEGSKA (reference sequence). The CDR3 nucleotides are TGCTGTGCTATGGCGATGAGTAACCAACCCCACTACGAGCAGTACTTC. It translates to CCAMAMSNQPHYEQYF.

The J gene is TRBJ1-1, the V gene TRBV29-1; D is perhaps TRBD1 (6 bases). This CDR3 region has 14 residues. V dropped 6 bases and J dropped 2 bases, with 16 bases sitting between them. CDR1 and CDR2 from the germline V gene are SQVTM and ANQGSEA. For the CDR3, the DNA is TGCAGCGTAGGACAGACAGCAACTAACACTGAAGCTTTCTTT. Amino acids: CSVGQTATNTEAFF.

This clonotype came up a few times. This sequence joins TRBV5-1 and TRBJ2-3, with D maybe TRBD1 (5 bases). V was trimmed by 5 bases and J by 2 bases, leaving 12 bases between them. Germline V CDR1 and CDR2: SGHRS, YFSETQ. The CDR3 runs to 14 residues. The CDR3 DNA reads as TGCGCCAGCAGGCCGAGACAGATCACAGATACGCAGTATTTT. This codes for CASRPRQITDTQYF.

This clonotype came up a few times. The chain is built from TRBV28 and TRBJ2-7; a possible D gene is TRBD1 (6 bases). Germline assignment: CDR1 MDHEN and CDR2 SYDVKM. V gave up 6 bases and J gave up 0 bases, with 15 bases separating them. This CDR3 contains 15 residues. This CDR3 reads CASSPRGHFSYEQYF. In nucleotides, the CDR3 is TGTGCCAGCAGCCCGAGGGGACATTTCTCCTACGAGCAGTACTTC.

The chain has TRBV7-2 and TRBJ2-1, with a weak D call TRBD2 (5 bases). The CDR3 has 13 residues. The germline V gene has CDR1 SGHTA and CDR2 FQGNSA. The V and J ends lost 5 bases and 7 bases respectively, with 12 bases between them. CDR3 DNA: TGTGCCAGCAGCCCCTCCGACTATAATGAGCAGTTCTTC. Amino acid sequence: CASSPSDYNEQFF.

Only a few counts were recorded for this clonotype. The genes are TRBV9 and TRBJ2-5; D may match TRBD1 or TRBD2 (5 bases each). The V gene's germline CDR1 is SGDLS and CDR2 YYNGEE. The CDR3 has 15 amino acids. Trimming took off 0 bases at V and 2 bases at J, with 11 bases between the two ends. The CDR3 is CASSVGGGIQETQYF. The CDR3 bases are TGTGCCAGCAGCGTAGGTGGGGGAATACAAGAGACCCAGTACTTC. Together with reference TRBV9 and TRBJ2-5, the CDR3 gives the full variable domain: DSGVTQTPKHLITATGQRVTLRCSPRSGDLSVYWYQQSLDQGLQFLIQYYNGEERAKGNILERFSAQQFPDLHSELNLSSLELGDSALYFCASSVGGGIQETQYFGPGTRLLVL.